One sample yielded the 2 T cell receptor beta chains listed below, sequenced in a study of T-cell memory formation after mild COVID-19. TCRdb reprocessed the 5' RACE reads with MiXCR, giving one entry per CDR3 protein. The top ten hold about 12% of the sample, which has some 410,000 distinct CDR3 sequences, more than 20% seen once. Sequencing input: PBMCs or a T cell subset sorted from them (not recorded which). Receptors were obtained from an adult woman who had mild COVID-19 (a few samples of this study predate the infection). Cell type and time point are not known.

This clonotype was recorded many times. This chain's CDR3 is CASSLTGDEQFF. The CDR3 bases are TGTGCCAGCAGCTTGACAGGGGATGAGCAGTTCTTC. The chain carries TRBV11-3 and TRBJ2-1, with 8 bases matching TRBD1. CDR3 length equals 12 residues. Germline V CDR1 and CDR2: SGHNT, YENEEA. The V segment lost 3 bases and the J segment 8 bases; nucleotides outside the gene matches: 0.

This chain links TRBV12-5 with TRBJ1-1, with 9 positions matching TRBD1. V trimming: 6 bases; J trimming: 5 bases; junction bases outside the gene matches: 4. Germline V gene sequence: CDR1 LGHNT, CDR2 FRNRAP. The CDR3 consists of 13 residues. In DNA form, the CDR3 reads TGTGCTAGTGGACTGACAGGGGGGACTGAAGCTTTCTTT. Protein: CASGLTGGTEAFF.